The clone carrying this TCR beta chain came up once. The record originates from a study of blood T cell repertoires in COVID-19. Study in general: Samples taken during acute and convalescent COVID-19 were collected in the United States, Italy and Spain. T cells, B-cell-depleted T cells, or PBMCs provided the cDNA or gDNA that served as material.

In the authors' workflow: Amplification of reference gene primers provided the estimated nucleated cell counts. Sequencing was performed with immunoSEQ multiplex PCR; in TCRdb, only in-frame clones are kept and a portion is missing. V and J calls plus clone size are reproduced from that table; the DNA served to infer D and trimming. Of more than 200,000 clones in the sample, 65% to 90% are singletons; the top ten hold about 6%. Germline lookup yields CDR1 SGHDN and CDR2 FVKESK. CDR3 length: 13 amino acids. V gave up 3 bases and J gave up 8 bases, with 10 bases separating them. The clonotype originates from an elderly man with acute or convalescent COVID-19. Sample: peripheral blood. The chain couples TRBV14 to TRBJ1-4; D is unresolved. This CDR3 is CASSQRSFEKLFF. For the CDR3, the DNA is TGTGCCAGCAGCCAGCGAAGTTTCGAAAAACTGTTTTTT.